Listed here is a single T cell receptor beta chain. Antigen: not known. This sample is drawn from a study of STAT3 mutations in large granular lymphocyte leukemia. Study conclusions and caveats: Every T-cell large granular lymphocyte leukemia patient had at least one immunodominant TCR beta clonotype.

The ends were cut back, 1 base at V and 8 bases at J, with 12 bases in the middle. Germline loops: CDR1 SGDLS, CDR2 YYNGEE. This CDR3 region has 14 residues. The data were produced by immunoSEQ multiplex PCR, yet TCRdb's version contains in-frame clones alone and is incomplete. The data contain 10,000 to 15,000 clones, more than 90% of them seen just once; the ten biggest clones take up around 34%. The TCR was taken from a man aged 40-55 years with T-cell large granular lymphocyte leukemia. Some clones in this sample may be carry-over from other donors' samples. The sample taken for sequencing was peripheral blood mononuclear cells. The chain links TRBV9 to TRBJ1-4, with D tentatively TRBD1 (6 bases). CDR3 sequence (DNA): TGTGCCAGCAGCGTATCGAGAGGGGGGGAAAAACTGTTTTTT. It is translated as CASSVSRGGEKLFF. The complete variable domain, with remaining parts taken from reference TRBV9 and TRBJ1-4, reads DSGVTQTPKHLITATGQRVTLRCSPRSGDLSVYWYQQSLDQGLQFLIQYYNGEERAKGNILERFSAQQFPDLHSELNLSSLELGDSALYFCASSVSRGGEKLFFGSGTQLSVL.